A single sample gave rise to the 6 T cell receptor beta chains below, sequenced in a study of CD8 T cells in Susac syndrome. RNA was extracted with the RNeasy kit, and a quantity of about 0.45 to 1 ug was reverse transcribed using random hexamers. MiXCR, applied by TCRdb to the immunoSEQ multiplex PCR reads, yields one record per CDR3 protein. Of approximately 190,000 distinct CDR3 sequences listed, roughly 92% are singletons. Material: CD4+ T cells from PBMCs. These TCRs come from a human donor in good health.

This rearrangement joins TRBV18 to TRBJ1-5; D uncertain. The CDR3 has 14 residues. V was cut by 1 base and J by 2 bases, with 6 bases left in between. From germline, CDR1 is KGHSH and CDR2 LQKENI. CDR3 amino acids: CASSPLSGNQPQHF. Written as DNA, the CDR3 is TGTGCCAGCTCACCACTTTCAGGCAATCAGCCCCAGCATTTT.

The chain links TRBV28 to TRBJ2-6, with TRBD1 as a possible D gene (5 bases). This CDR3 comprises 16 residues. V lost 3 bases to trimming and J lost 0 bases, with 9 bases between them. Germline V gene data show CDR1 as MDHEN and CDR2 as SYDVKM. CDR3 in amino acids: CASSFWQGSGANVLTF. The DNA of the CDR3 is TGTGCCAGCAGTTTCTGGCAGGGCTCTGGGGCCAACGTCCTGACTTTC.

J is TRBJ1-4 and V is TRBV6-5; no firm D call. The V gene lost 7 bases and the J gene lost 8 bases, with 14 bases spanning the gap. The CDR3 has 13 residues. CDR1 MNHEY and CDR2 SVGAGI come from the germline V gene. The CDR3 loop is CASTSGIGEKLFF. CDR3 nucleotides: TGTGCCAGCACCTCCGGGATTGGGGAAAAACTGTTTTTT.

Notes on this clonotype: The junction shows a germline mismatch at one end, possibly a read error. The V call is TRBV19, the J call TRBJ1-6; the D is unclear. The CDR3 is made up of 13 amino acids. CDR1 is LNHDA, CDR2 SQIVND, per germline (reference sequence). CDR3 DNA sequence: TGTGCCAGTAGTCGCAACTATAATTCCCCCCTCCACTTT. Its protein product is CASSRNYNSPLHF.

This sequence joins TRBV7-9 and TRBJ2-3; tentatively, D is TRBD2 (5 bases). V was cut by 4 bases and J by 2 bases, with 10 bases left in between. Germline V gives CDR1 SEHNR, CDR2 FQNEAQ (reference sequence). The CDR3 sequence is 14 residues long. Here the CDR3 reads CASSSLRVTDTQYF. In DNA, the CDR3 is TGTGCCAGCAGCTCGTTGAGGGTCACAGATACGCAGTATTTT.

The chain recombines TRBV29-1 with TRBJ2-3; TRBD2 matches at 9 bases. Trimming cost V 6 bases and J 6 bases; bases outside gene matches: 13. This CDR3 has 15 amino acids. Germline lookup yields CDR1 SQVTM and CDR2 ANQGSEA. CDR3 sequence (DNA): TGCAGCGTCTCCTCGAGACTAGCGGCGGGGGATACGCAGTATTTT. Translation: CSVSSRLAAGDTQYF.